The 18 T cell receptor beta chains below come from one sample, sequenced in a study of OX40 agonist ivuxolimab in advanced cancers. Assay: immunoSEQ multiplex PCR; the TCRdb copy retains only in-frame clones and omits some. This sample yields roughly 100,000 clones, of which less than 85% are seen a single time; about 5.8% belongs to the top ten. The starting material was CD4+ or CD8+ T cells sorted from blood, obtained in a trial of the OX40 agonist ivuxolimab. These receptors were collected from an adult with an advanced solid tumor such as melanoma, head and neck, liver or kidney cancer.

V is TRBV6-5 and J is TRBJ1-5; no clear D gene. The germline V gene has CDR1 MNHEY and CDR2 SVGAGI. This CDR3 has 15 residues. V lost 8 bases and J lost 4, with 18 bases in between. The CDR3 nucleotides are TGTGCCAGCGCAAGGGCGCGATCTAATAATCAGCCCCAGCATTTT. Amino acid sequence: CASARARSNNQPQHF.

The rearrangement uses TRBV7-2 and TRBJ2-7, with 11 bases lining up with TRBD2. V dropped 1 base and J dropped 9; count of bases not matched to a gene: 11. Germline lookup yields CDR1 SGHTA and CDR2 FQGNSA. This CDR3 is 16 amino acids long. CDR3 sequence reads: CASSLGLTGTSGVQYF. CDR3 sequence (DNA): TGTGCCAGCAGCTTAGGCTTGACAGGGACTAGCGGAGTGCAGTACTTC.

This chain uses TRBV9 with TRBJ1-2, with D tentatively TRBD1 (5 bases). Trimming stripped 4 bases from V and 13 bases from J, with 20 bases between. The CDR3 covers 13 residues. Germline V gene lookup returns CDR1 SGDLS and CDR2 YYNGEE. The CDR3 is CASSSPTGPNCTF. In DNA form, the CDR3 reads TGTGCCAGCAGCTCCCCAACAGGCCCCAACTGCACCTTC.

This clone was recorded only once. This chain connects TRBV7-2 to TRBJ2-7; D gene uncertain. Germline V gene data show CDR1 as SGHTA and CDR2 as FQGNSA. V lost 4 bases and J 5 bases, leaving 9 bases between the germline ends. This CDR3 has 12 residues. CDR3 nucleotide sequence: TGTGCCAGCAGCTCTACGCGGCACGAGCAGTACTTC. Encoded protein: CASSSTRHEQYF. Looking up the rest from reference TRBV7-2 and TRBJ2-7 gives the full variable domain: GAGVSQSPSNKVTEKGKDVELRCDPISGHTALYWYRQSLGQGLEFLIYFQGNSAPDKSGLPSDRFSAERTGGSVSTLTIQRTQQEDSAVYLCASSSTRHEQYFGPGTRLTVT.

The J gene is TRBJ2-7, the V gene TRBV9; possible D gene TRBD1, 6 bases. Deletions cut 7 bases from V and 2 bases from J, with 13 bases between. Germline-derived CDR1 and CDR2 are SGDLS and YYNGEE. The CDR3 covers 13 residues. The CDR3 DNA follows: TGTGCCAGCGCCCCGGGACAAACCTACGAGCAGTACTTC. Its protein product is CASAPGQTYEQYF.

The chain carries TRBV13 and TRBJ2-7; 7 bases line up with TRBD2. CDR3 size: 15 residues. V was pared by 3 bases and J by 3 bases, with 8 bases of the junction left unmatched. The germline CDR1 and CDR2 sequences are PRHDT and FYEKMQ (reference sequence). For the CDR3, the DNA is TGTGCCAGCAGCTTGGTTTGGGGGGGAAGCTACGAGCAGTACTTC. Its protein is CASSLVWGGSYEQYF.

The rearrangement uses TRBV6-4 and TRBJ1-2; 7 bases fit TRBD1. CDR1 MRHNA and CDR2 SNTAGT come from the germline V gene. V was pared by 0 bases and J by 4 bases, with 8 bases of the junction left unmatched. The CDR3 length is 16 residues. The CDR3: CASSDSAGGYSYGYTF. Written as DNA, the CDR3 is TGTGCCAGCAGTGACTCGGCAGGGGGATATAGCTATGGCTACACCTTC.

Only one count was recorded for this clone. The chain uses TRBV6-5 and TRBJ2-3; D is uncertain. There are 15 residues in the CDR3. Trimming stripped 2 bases from V and 3 bases from J, with 12 bases between. Germline lookup yields CDR1 MNHEY and CDR2 SVGAGI. CDR3: CASSYTAKWTDTQYF. CDR3 DNA sequence: TGTGCCAGCAGTTACACGGCGAAATGGACAGATACGCAGTATTTT.

The chain uses TRBV6-5 and TRBJ2-3; D gene uncertain. Trimming removed 2 bases at V and 2 bases at J, with 8 bases between. CDR3 length: 14 amino acids. Per the germline V gene, CDR1 is MNHEY and CDR2 is SVGAGI. Written as DNA, the CDR3 is TGTGCCAGCAGTTACCACCAGTACACAGATACGCAGTATTTT. This translates into CASSYHQYTDTQYF.

This clone appeared once. In DNA, the CDR3 is TGCAGCGCCCTAGAATCCGGGGAGCTGTTTTTT. Its translation is CSALESGELFF. The chain has TRBV29-1 and TRBJ2-2; D is uncertain. The germline gives CDR1 SQVTM, CDR2 ANQGSEA. This CDR3 is 11 amino acids long. V lost 7 bases, J lost 6 bases, and 9 bases lay in between.

CDR3 coding DNA: TGTGCCATCAGTCCGACTAGCGGGGGGCATGAGCAGTTCTTC. Protein product: CAISPTSGGHEQFF. This chain joins TRBV10-3 and TRBJ2-1; the match to TRBD2 covers 13 bases. This CDR3 spans 14 amino acids. Germline V CDR1 and CDR2: ENHRY, SYGVKD. V shed 5 bases and J 8 bases; nucleotides not matched to a gene: 3.

The chain links TRBV6-1 to TRBJ2-3; 7 bases align to TRBD2. The germline gives CDR1 MNHNS, CDR2 SASEGT. J gave up 0 bases and V 5 bases, and 5 bases lay outside the gene matches. The CDR3 runs 15 residues. The CDR3 protein is CASSKERDSTDTQYF. CDR3 in DNA: TGTGCCAGCAGTAAAGAGCGGGACAGCACAGATACGCAGTATTTT.

The CDR3 coding sequence is TGTGCCAGCAGCCCACAAGACGGTAACGAGCAGTACTTC. Its protein is CASSPQDGNEQYF. The gene calls are TRBV9 and TRBJ2-7; no definite D call. The germline gives CDR1 SGDLS, CDR2 YYNGEE. Trimming removed 4 bases at V and 5 bases at J, with 13 bases between. The CDR3 has 13 residues.

The V and J genes are TRBV19 and TRBJ2-1; possibly TRBD2 for D (6 bases). CDR1 is LNHDA and CDR2 is SQIVND in the germline V gene (reference sequence). V was clipped by 6 bases and J by 4 bases, with 10 bases between them. This CDR3 spans 13 amino acids. CDR3 residues: CASRPGLYNEQFF. Here the CDR3 DNA reads TGTGCCAGTAGGCCGGGACTTTACAATGAGCAGTTCTTC.

The chain carries TRBV7-2 and TRBJ2-5; 8 nucleotides line up with TRBD2. J lost 2 bases, V lost 5 bases, and 16 bases had no gene match. The CDR3 has 18 amino acids. Germline CDR1 and CDR2: SGHTA and FQGNSA. The CDR3 is CASSRGGTWVQSQETQYF. In DNA, the CDR3 is TGTGCCAGCAGCCGGGGGGGGACGTGGGTTCAGTCACAAGAGACCCAGTACTTC.

The gene calls are TRBV5-6 and TRBJ1-2; D may be TRBD1 (5 bases). CDR1 is SGHDT and CDR2 is YYEEEE in the germline V gene. V was cut by 3 bases and J by 4 bases, with 10 bases left in between. The CDR3 spans 13 residues. The CDR3 reads CASSWGSGYGYTF. The DNA of the CDR3 is TGTGCCAGCAGCTGGGGCAGCGGCTATGGCTACACCTTC.

The rearrangement joins TRBV5-1 to TRBJ2-2; D call uncertain. This CDR3 contains 13 residues. Trimming removed 4 bases at V and 4 bases at J, with 8 bases between. Germline lookup yields CDR1 SGHRS and CDR2 YFSETQ. The CDR3 here is CASSLDPTGELFF. CDR3 sequence (DNA): TGCGCCAGCAGCCTGGACCCCACCGGGGAGCTGTTTTTT.

The chain carries TRBV7-2 and TRBJ2-1; 10 bases are a match to TRBD2. Trimming took 1 base from V and 8 from J; bases not matched to a gene: 5. Looked up from germline, CDR1 is SGHTA and CDR2 is FQGNSA. This CDR3 is 15 amino acids long. The DNA for the CDR3 is TGTGCCAGCAGCTTAGAAGCGGGAGGGCCCTATGAGCAGTTCTTC. Protein: CASSLEAGGPYEQFF.